One sample yielded the 28 T cell receptor beta chains listed below, sequenced in a study of OX40 agonist ivuxolimab in advanced cancers. Sequencing used immunoSEQ multiplex PCR; TCRdb keeps in-frame clones, though not all of them. Altogether 60,000 to 75,000 clones are present, roughly 83% being singletons, with the ten largest covering approximately 8%. This specimen was CD4+ or CD8+ T cells sorted from blood, taken in a trial of the OX40 agonist ivuxolimab. The receptor source for this set is an adult with an advanced solid tumor such as melanoma, head and neck, liver or kidney cancer.

This rearrangement joins TRBV19 to TRBJ2-7, with TRBD1 matching over 9 bases. CDR1 is LNHDA and CDR2 is SQIVND in the germline V gene (reference sequence). The V segment lost 5 bases and the J segment 0 bases; nucleotides outside the gene matches: 11. This CDR3 has 17 residues. The CDR3, as DNA: TGTGCCAGTAGTGGACCGGAGGGGACAGGGTTCTCCTACGAGCAGTACTTC. It translates to CASSGPEGTGFSYEQYF.

Here the CDR3 reads CASSSRLARGAYEQYF. The CDR3, as DNA: TGTGCCAGCAGCTCGAGACTAGCCCGGGGGGCCTACGAGCAGTACTTC. The chain couples TRBV6-6 to TRBJ2-7; 7 positions match TRBD2. This CDR3 comprises 16 residues. V lost 6 bases, J lost 2 bases, and 13 bases stayed unmatched. The germline CDR1 and CDR2 sequences are MNHNY and SVGAGI (reference sequence).

The CDR3 is CARSLVTANGFGTEAFF. The CDR3, as DNA: TGTGCCAGAAGCTTGGTGACTGCAAATGGGTTCGGCACTGAAGCTTTCTTT. The gene calls are TRBV5-3 and TRBJ1-1, with D uncertain. TRBV5-3 is flagged as an ORF with uncertain function. CDR3 length equals 17 residues. Trimming took off 0 bases at V and 4 bases at J, with 19 bases between the two ends.

The gene calls are TRBV18 and TRBJ2-2; 7 nucleotides match TRBD1. This CDR3 spans 15 amino acids. From germline, CDR1 is KGHSH and CDR2 LQKENI. The trim removed 5 bases at V and 6 bases at J, leaving 9 bases unmatched. CDR3 sequence: CASSSLGQDPGELFF. The DNA for the CDR3 is TGTGCCAGCTCAAGCCTCGGACAGGACCCCGGGGAGCTGTTTTTT. Full variable domain (outside the CDR3, taken from reference TRBV18 and TRBJ2-2): NAGVMQNPRHLVRRRGQEARLRCSPMKGHSHVYWYRQLPEEGLKFMVYLQKENIIDESGMPKERFSAEFPKEGPSILRIQQVVRGDSAAYFCASSSLGQDPGELFFGEGSRLTVL.

This clone was detected only a few times. The V call is TRBV11-2, the J call TRBJ1-4; D gene uncertain. The CDR3 loop spans 11 amino acids. Germline CDR1 and CDR2: SGHAT and FQNNGV. Trimming cost V 1 base and J 13 bases, with 7 bases left between them. CDR3 bases: TGTGCCAGCAGCTTAGGTTATGGACTGTTTTTT. It yields the protein CASSLGYGLFF. The full variable domain, with the rest looked up from reference TRBV11-2 and TRBJ1-4, is EAGVAQSPRYKIIEKRQSVAFWCNPISGHATLYWYQQILGQGPKLLIQFQNNGVVDDSQLPKDRFSAERLKGVDSTLKIQPAKLEDSAVYLCASSLGYGLFFGSGTQLSVL.

The gene calls are TRBV7-9 and TRBJ2-5; no reliable D call. The better agreement between TRBJ2-7 and the DNA end casts doubt on the J call. CDR3 length equals 11 residues. The germline gives CDR1 SEHNR, CDR2 FQNEAQ (reference sequence). This CDR3 is CASSPSYEQYF. In DNA form, the CDR3 reads TGTGCCAGCAGCCCGAGCTACGAGCAGTACTTC.

This clone is a singleton in its sample. The chain links TRBV15 to TRBJ1-4; 11 bases fit TRBD1. This CDR3 region has 16 residues. V shed 1 base and J 4 bases; nucleotides not matched to a gene: 2. Germline CDR1 is LNHNV and CDR2 is YYDKDF (reference sequence). CDR3 sequence (DNA): TGTGCCACCAGCAGAGGTGGGACAGGGGGTAATGAAAAACTGTTTTTT. Translation: CATSRGGTGGNEKLFF.

The chain recombines TRBV18 with TRBJ1-1; D perhaps matches TRBD1 (5 bases). V lost 0 bases to trimming and J lost 3 bases, with 14 bases between them. The CDR3 covers 16 residues. CDR1 KGHSH and CDR2 LQKENI come from the germline V gene. DNA of the CDR3: TGTGCCAGCTCACCACCGGGCAGGGCACGAGACACTGAAGCTTTCTTT. The encoded protein is CASSPPGRARDTEAFF.

The V gene is TRBV6-6, the J gene TRBJ1-1; D ambiguous. Germline V gene data show CDR1 as MNHNY and CDR2 as SVGAGI (reference sequence). The CDR3 covers 15 residues. Trimming left V 2 bases short and J 1 base short, with 11 bases between. The CDR3 DNA sequence: TGTGCCAGCAGTTACGATCGGAGCTCGAACACTGAAGCTTTCTTT. It translates to CASSYDRSSNTEAFF.

The chain is built from TRBV28 and TRBJ2-7, with 7 bases that match TRBD1. V lost 1 base to trimming and J lost 4 bases; unmatched junction nucleotides: 13. CDR3 size: 17 residues. Germline V CDR1 and CDR2: MDHEN, SYDVKM. CDR3 DNA sequence: TGTGCCAGCAGTTTATACAACAGGGGCCTTCCTAATTACGAGCAGTACTTC. Residues: CASSLYNRGLPNYEQYF.

The V and J genes are TRBV4-2 and TRBJ2-7, with D tentatively TRBD2 (6 bases). Germline CDR1 is LGHNA and CDR2 is YNFKEQ. CDR3 size: 15 residues. Trimming took off 2 bases at V and 3 bases at J, with 14 bases between the two ends. CDR3 in DNA: TGTGCCAGCAGCCAATCCACCCTAGCGAACTACGAGCAGTACTTC. Encoded protein: CASSQSTLANYEQYF.

The gene calls are TRBV11-3 and TRBJ2-1, with 13 bases that match TRBD2. This CDR3 has 18 residues. After removal of 1 base from V and 7 bases from J, the junction contained 10 bases not matched to a gene. Per the germline V gene, CDR1 is SGHNT and CDR2 is YENEEA. CDR3 sequence (DNA): TGTGCCAGCAGCTTAGGATCAACTAGCGGGAGGGCCAGGAATGAGCAGTTCTTC. Translating it yields CASSLGSTSGRARNEQFF.

This clone came up a few times. The chain carries TRBV5-4 and TRBJ1-1, with a weak D call TRBD1 (5 bases). Trimming removed 4 bases from V and 4 bases from J, with 11 bases in between. Germline loops: CDR1 SGHNT, CDR2 YYREEE (reference sequence). CDR3 length: 13 amino acids. As DNA, the CDR3 is TGTGCCAGCAGCCAGCAGAGGGGCACTGAAGCTTTCTTT. This codes for CASSQQRGTEAFF.

DNA of the CDR3: TGTGCCAGCAGCCAGGAGACACCCTCCTACGAGCAGTACTTC. The encoded protein is CASSQETPSYEQYF. The gene calls are TRBV4-2 and TRBJ2-7; no definite D call. The CDR3 has 14 amino acids. V lost 3 bases to trimming and J lost 0 bases, with 9 bases between them. Germline CDR1 reads LGHNA; CDR2 reads YNFKEQ.

The chain is built from TRBV7-3 and TRBJ2-5; a weak D match, TRBD2 (6 bases). Trimming cost V 3 bases and J 3 bases, with 8 bases left between them. Germline lookup yields CDR1 SGHTA and CDR2 FQGTGA. This CDR3 has 13 amino acids. The CDR3 sequence is CASSLTREETQYF. CDR3 nucleotides: TGTGCCAGCAGCTTGACTAGGGAAGAGACCCAGTACTTC.

This clone was seen more than once but under ten times. This sequence joins TRBV5-4 and TRBJ2-5; no firm D call. Trimming removed 1 base at V and 2 bases at J, with 9 bases between. Germline V gives CDR1 SGHNT, CDR2 YYREEE (reference sequence). The CDR3 spans 14 residues. The CDR3 bases are TGTGCCAGCAGCTTGAGGCTGATTCAAGAGACCCAGTACTTC. This sequence encodes CASSLRLIQETQYF.

The CDR3 DNA reads as TGCGCCAGCAGCTTGCAAGGATCCAGCAATCAGCCCCAGCATTTT. This translates into CASSLQGSSNQPQHF. This chain connects TRBV5-1 to TRBJ1-5, with unresolved D. The germline V and J ends were trimmed by 1 base and 1 base, with 9 bases remaining between them. Germline values: CDR1 SGHRS, CDR2 YFSETQ. The CDR3 is 15 residues long.

This rearrangement joins TRBV13 to TRBJ1-1, with TRBD1 as a possible D gene (5 bases). Germline CDR1 reads PRHDT; CDR2 reads FYEKMQ (reference sequence). The V end was cut by 8 bases, the J end by 0 bases, with 19 bases between. The CDR3 consists of 16 residues. CDR3 DNA sequence: TGTGCCAGCTTAGACCTCGGGACGGCCTTGAACACTGAAGCTTTCTTT. Translating gives CASLDLGTALNTEAFF.

This clone was counted once. The rearrangement uses TRBV9 and TRBJ1-2, with D possibly matching TRBD1 (5 bases). CDR1 and CDR2 from the germline V gene are SGDLS and YYNGEE. CDR3 size: 17 residues. With 4 bases removed from V and 2 bases from J, the gap between germline ends came to 21 bases. CDR3 loop: CASSPRDGRIPNYGYTF. The CDR3 bases are TGTGCCAGCAGCCCACGGGACGGGAGAATACCAAACTATGGCTACACCTTC.

This clone was counted between two and nine times. This chain uses TRBV5-1 with TRBJ2-1; D gene unclear. This CDR3 has 12 amino acids. CDR1 is SGHRS, CDR2 YFSETQ, per germline. Between the trimmed V and J ends, which lost 3 bases and 10 bases, there was a span of 11 bases. The CDR3 coding sequence is TGCGCCAGCAGCTCGCCGGTCCGCGAGCAGTTCTTC. This gives the protein CASSSPVREQFF.

This clone was seen once. The rearrangement uses TRBV18 and TRBJ1-3; 8 nucleotides agree with TRBD1. This CDR3 is built from 14 residues. Germline lookup yields CDR1 KGHSH and CDR2 LQKENI. With V trimmed by 5 bases and J by 2 bases, 2 bases remained unmatched. As DNA, the CDR3 is TGTGCCAGCTCATCGACAGGGGCTGGAAACACCATATATTTT. Translation gives CASSSTGAGNTIYF.

J is TRBJ1-2 and V is TRBV10-3, with D unclear. The CDR3 has 16 residues. Trimming pared 3 bases from V and 5 bases from J, leaving 19 bases between. Germline lookup yields CDR1 ENHRY and CDR2 SYGVKD. The CDR3 DNA sequence: TGTGCCATCAGTGATAATACCCCGCGGGAACCGTATGGCTACACCTTC. Protein product: CAISDNTPREPYGYTF.

This clone was recorded a few times. The V and J genes are TRBV18 and TRBJ2-7; possible D gene TRBD2, 6 bases. The CDR3 has 15 residues. Germline lookup yields CDR1 KGHSH and CDR2 LQKENI. V was cut by 2 bases and J by 2 bases, with 13 bases left in between. CDR3 residues: CASSPSGLTAYEQYF. The CDR3 DNA reads as TGTGCCAGCTCACCATCGGGACTCACAGCCTACGAGCAGTACTTC. Full variable domain (remainder filled in from reference TRBV18 and TRBJ2-7): NAGVMQNPRHLVRRRGQEARLRCSPMKGHSHVYWYRQLPEEGLKFMVYLQKENIIDESGMPKERFSAEFPKEGPSILRIQQVVRGDSAAYFCASSPSGLTAYEQYFGPGTRLTVT.

The V call is TRBV10-3, the J call TRBJ1-6; D gene ambiguous. The CDR3 is 16 amino acids. Trimming shortened V by 8 bases and J by 0 bases, and 14 bases separated the two germline ends. In germline, CDR1 is ENHRY, CDR2 SYGVKD. The CDR3 loop reads CAISRAVSSYNSPLHF. The CDR3 nucleotides read TGTGCCATCTCTAGAGCAGTCAGCTCCTATAATTCACCCCTCCACTTT.

V and J are TRBV7-2 and TRBJ2-7; 9 nucleotides match TRBD1. The CDR3 extends over 17 amino acids. The trim removed 0 bases at V and 2 bases at J, leaving 8 bases unmatched. The germline gives CDR1 SGHTA, CDR2 FQGNSA. The CDR3 here is CASSLATGTGLPYEQYF. The CDR3 DNA reads TGTGCCAGCAGCTTAGCCACTGGGACAGGGCTCCCCTACGAGCAGTACTTC.

The chain combines TRBV28 with TRBJ2-3; D not resolved. CDR1 is MDHEN, CDR2 SYDVKM, per germline. The V gene lost 2 bases and the J gene lost 0 bases, with 12 bases spanning the gap. CDR3 length equals 16 residues. CDR3 in DNA: TGTGCCAGCAGTTTACAGACGTATCCTAGCACAGATACGCAGTATTTT. It is translated as CASSLQTYPSTDTQYF.

The J gene is TRBJ1-5, the V gene TRBV2; D remains ambiguous. Germline V gene lookup returns CDR1 SNHLY and CDR2 FYNNEI. The CDR3 sequence is 12 residues long. Trimming cost V 3 bases and J 1 base, with 1 base left between them. CDR3 amino acids: CASSDSNQPQHF. In DNA, the CDR3 is TGTGCCAGCAGTGACAGCAATCAGCCCCAGCATTTT.

The chain uses TRBV10-2 and TRBJ2-7, with D unclear. This CDR3 is built from 13 residues. V lost 6 bases to trimming and J lost 3 bases, with 12 bases between them. Germline V lookup: CDR1 WSHSY, CDR2 SAAADI. The CDR3, as DNA: TGCGCCAGCAGCTGGACGGCCGACTACGAGCAGTACTTC. Its translation: CASSWTADYEQYF.